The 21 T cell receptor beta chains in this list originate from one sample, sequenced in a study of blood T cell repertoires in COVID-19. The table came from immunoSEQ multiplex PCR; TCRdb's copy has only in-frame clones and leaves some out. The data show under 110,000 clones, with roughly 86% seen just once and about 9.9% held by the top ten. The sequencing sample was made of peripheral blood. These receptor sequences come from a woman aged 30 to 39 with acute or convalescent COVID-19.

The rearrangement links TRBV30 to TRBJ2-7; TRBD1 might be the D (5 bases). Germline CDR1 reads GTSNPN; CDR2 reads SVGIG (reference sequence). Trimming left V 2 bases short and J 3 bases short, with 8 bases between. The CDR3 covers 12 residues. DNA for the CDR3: TGTGCCTGGAGTTTAGGGGTCTACGAGCAGTACTTC. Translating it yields CAWSLGVYEQYF.

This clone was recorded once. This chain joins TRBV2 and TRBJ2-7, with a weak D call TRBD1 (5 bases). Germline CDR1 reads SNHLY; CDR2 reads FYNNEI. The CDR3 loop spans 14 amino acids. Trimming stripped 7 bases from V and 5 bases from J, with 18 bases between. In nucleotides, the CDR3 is TGTGCCAGCACGGAGCAGGGTGTTTCCCACGAGCAGTACTTC. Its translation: CASTEQGVSHEQYF.

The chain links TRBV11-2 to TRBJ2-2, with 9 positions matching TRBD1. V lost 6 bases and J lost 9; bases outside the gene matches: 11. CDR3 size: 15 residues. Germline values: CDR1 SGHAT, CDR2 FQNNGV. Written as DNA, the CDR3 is TGTGCCAGCAGTCCCGGGACAGGGAGGACGCGGGAGCTGTTTTTT. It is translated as CASSPGTGRTRELFF.

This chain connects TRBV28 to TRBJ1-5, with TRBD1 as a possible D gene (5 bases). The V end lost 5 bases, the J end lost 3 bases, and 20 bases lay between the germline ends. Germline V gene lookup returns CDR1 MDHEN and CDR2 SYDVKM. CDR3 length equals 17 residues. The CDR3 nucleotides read TGTGCCAGCAGTCCAGCGTCGGGGGGACGGAACAATCAGCCCCAGCATTTT. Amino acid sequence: CASSPASGGRNNQPQHF.

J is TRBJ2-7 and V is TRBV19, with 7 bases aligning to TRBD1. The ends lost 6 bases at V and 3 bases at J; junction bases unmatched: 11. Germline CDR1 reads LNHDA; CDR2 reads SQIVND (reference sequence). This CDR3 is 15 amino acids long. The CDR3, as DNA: TGTGCCAGTAGGGCTAGGGACAGTTTGATCTACGAGCAGTACTTC. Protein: CASRARDSLIYEQYF.

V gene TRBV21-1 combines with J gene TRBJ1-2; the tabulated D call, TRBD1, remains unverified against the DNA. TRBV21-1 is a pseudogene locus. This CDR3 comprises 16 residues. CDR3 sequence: CASSKGGDRGMYGYTF. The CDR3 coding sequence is TGTGCCAGCAGCAAAGGGGGCGACAGGGGAATGTATGGCTACACCTTC.

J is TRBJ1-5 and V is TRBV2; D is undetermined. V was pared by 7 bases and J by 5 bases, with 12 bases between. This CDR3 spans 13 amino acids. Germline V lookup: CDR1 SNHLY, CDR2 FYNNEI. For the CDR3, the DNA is TGTGCCAGCACGGAGGGAAGGTATCAGCCCCAGCATTTT. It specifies CASTEGRYQPQHF.

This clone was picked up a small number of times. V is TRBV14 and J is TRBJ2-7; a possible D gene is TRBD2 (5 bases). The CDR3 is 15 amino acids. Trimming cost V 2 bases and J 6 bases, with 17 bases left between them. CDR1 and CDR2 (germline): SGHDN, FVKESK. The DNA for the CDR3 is TGTGCCAGCAGCCAACACTTCGTAGGGAGCGGCGAGCAGTACTTC. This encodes CASSQHFVGSGEQYF.

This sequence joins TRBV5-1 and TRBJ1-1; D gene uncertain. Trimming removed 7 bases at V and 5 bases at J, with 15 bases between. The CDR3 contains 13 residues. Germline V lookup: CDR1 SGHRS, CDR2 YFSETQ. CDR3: CASGSLAQTEAFF. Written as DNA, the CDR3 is TGCGCCAGCGGGTCACTAGCCCAAACTGAAGCTTTCTTT.

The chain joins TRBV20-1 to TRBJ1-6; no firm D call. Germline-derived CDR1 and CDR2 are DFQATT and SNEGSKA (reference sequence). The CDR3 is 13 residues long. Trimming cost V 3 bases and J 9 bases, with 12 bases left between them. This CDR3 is CSASGVAGSPLHF. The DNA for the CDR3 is TGCAGTGCTAGTGGGGTAGCGGGTTCACCCCTCCACTTT.

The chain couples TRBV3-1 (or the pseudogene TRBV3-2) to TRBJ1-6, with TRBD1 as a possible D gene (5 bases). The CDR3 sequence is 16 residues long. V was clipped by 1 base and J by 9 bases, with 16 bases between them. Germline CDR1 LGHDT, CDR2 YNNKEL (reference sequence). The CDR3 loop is CASSQGGLGHGSPLHF. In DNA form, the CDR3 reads TGTGCCAGCAGCCAAGGGGGACTTGGTCACGGTTCACCCCTCCACTTT.

CDR3 in DNA: TGTGCCAGCAGCGTCGACTGGGGGACAGAGTTCTTC. This translates into CASSVDWGTEFF. The V call is TRBV6-5, the J call TRBJ2-1; 7 nucleotides line up with TRBD1. CDR3 length: 12 amino acids. V lost 6 bases and J lost 14; bases outside the gene matches: 10. The germline V gene encodes CDR1 MNHEY and CDR2 SVGAGI.

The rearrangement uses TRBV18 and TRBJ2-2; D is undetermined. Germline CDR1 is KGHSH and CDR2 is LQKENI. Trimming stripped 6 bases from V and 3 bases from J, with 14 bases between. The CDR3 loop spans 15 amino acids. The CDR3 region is CASSERLPDTGELFF. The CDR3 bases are TGTGCCAGCTCCGAGAGGCTCCCCGACACCGGGGAGCTGTTTTTT.

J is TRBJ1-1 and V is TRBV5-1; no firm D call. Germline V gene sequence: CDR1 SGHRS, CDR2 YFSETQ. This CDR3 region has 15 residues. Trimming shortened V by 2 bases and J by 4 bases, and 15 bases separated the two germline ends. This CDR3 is CASSFDGSGGTEAFF. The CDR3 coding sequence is TGCGCCAGCAGCTTTGATGGGAGTGGCGGCACTGAAGCTTTCTTT.

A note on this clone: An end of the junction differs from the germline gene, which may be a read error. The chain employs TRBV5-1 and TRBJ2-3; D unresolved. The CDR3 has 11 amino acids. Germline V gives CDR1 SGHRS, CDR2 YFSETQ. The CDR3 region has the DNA TGCGCCAGCAGCTCGTCCGACTCCAGTAACTTT. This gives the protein CASSSSDSSNF. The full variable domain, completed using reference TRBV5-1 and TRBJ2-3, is KAGVTQTPRYLIKTRGQQVTLSCSPISGHRSVSWYQQTPGQGLQFLFEYFSETQRNKGNFPGRFSGRQFSNSRSEMNVSTLELGDSALYLCASSSSDSSNFGPGTRLTVL.

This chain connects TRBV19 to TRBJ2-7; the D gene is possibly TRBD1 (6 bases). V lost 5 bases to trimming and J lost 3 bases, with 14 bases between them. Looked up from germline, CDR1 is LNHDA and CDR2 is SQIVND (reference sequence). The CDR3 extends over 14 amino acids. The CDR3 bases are TGTGCCAGTAGTCCGGACAGAGCCTTCTACGAGCAGTACTTC. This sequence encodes CASSPDRAFYEQYF.

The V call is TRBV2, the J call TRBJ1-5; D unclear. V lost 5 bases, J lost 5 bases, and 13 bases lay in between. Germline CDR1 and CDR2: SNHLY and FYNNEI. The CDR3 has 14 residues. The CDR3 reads CASSYGGSYQPQHF. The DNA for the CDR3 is TGTGCCAGCAGTTACGGTGGGAGTTATCAGCCCCAGCATTTT.

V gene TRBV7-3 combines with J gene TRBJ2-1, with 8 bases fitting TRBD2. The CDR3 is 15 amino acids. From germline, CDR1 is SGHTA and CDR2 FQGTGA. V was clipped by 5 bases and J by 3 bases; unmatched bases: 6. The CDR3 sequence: CASSKTSGNYNEQFF. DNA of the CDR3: TGTGCCAGCAGCAAAACTAGCGGTAACTACAATGAGCAGTTCTTC.

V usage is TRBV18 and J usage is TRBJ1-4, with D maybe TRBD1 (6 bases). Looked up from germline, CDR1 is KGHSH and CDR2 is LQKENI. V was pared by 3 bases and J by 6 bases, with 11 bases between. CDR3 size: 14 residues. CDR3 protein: CASSPRQADEKLFF. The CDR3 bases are TGTGCCAGCTCACCGAGACAGGCTGATGAAAAACTGTTTTTT.

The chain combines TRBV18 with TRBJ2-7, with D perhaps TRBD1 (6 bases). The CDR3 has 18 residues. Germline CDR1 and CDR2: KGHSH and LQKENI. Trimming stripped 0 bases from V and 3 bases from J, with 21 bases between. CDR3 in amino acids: CASSPPNTGLGEYYEQYF. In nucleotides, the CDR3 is TGTGCCAGCTCACCACCGAATACAGGGCTCGGAGAATACTACGAGCAGTACTTC.

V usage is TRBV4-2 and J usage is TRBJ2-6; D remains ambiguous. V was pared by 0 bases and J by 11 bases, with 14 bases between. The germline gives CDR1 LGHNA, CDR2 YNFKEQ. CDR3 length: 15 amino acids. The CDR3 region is CASSQEGLGRDVLTF. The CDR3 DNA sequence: TGTGCCAGCAGCCAAGAGGGCTTAGGTAGAGACGTCCTGACTTTC.